This passage covers 17 T cell receptor beta chains from one sample sequenced in a study of shared clonotypes between healthy human individuals. TCRdb keeps only in-frame clones here, not all; method: immunoSEQ multiplex PCR. The profile covers 400,000 to 500,000 clones, with roughly four fifths appearing a single time and 10% to 15% taken by the ten largest. Sequencing input: PBMCs. The receptor source for this set is a middle-aged woman in good health. Some clones in this sample may be carry-over from other donors' samples.

The chain carries TRBV5-1 and TRBJ2-1; weak D call: TRBD1 (6 bases). CDR3 length: 14 residues. The V end was cut by 4 bases, the J end by 8 bases, with 16 bases between. Germline CDR1 is SGHRS and CDR2 is YFSETQ. CDR3 sequence (DNA): TGCGCCAGCAGCAACGGACAGCCTTGGGATGAGCAGTTCTTC. Translated, it gives CASSNGQPWDEQFF.

The rearrangement uses TRBV9 and TRBJ1-4; D is undetermined. CDR1 is SGDLS and CDR2 is YYNGEE in the germline V gene. The germline V and J ends were trimmed by 3 bases and 5 bases, with 14 bases remaining between them. The CDR3 is 15 amino acids. The CDR3: CASSAPEVGNEKLFF. DNA for the CDR3: TGTGCCAGCAGCGCCCCAGAGGTAGGAAATGAAAAACTGTTTTTT.

This chain links TRBV7-3 with TRBJ1-2; 10 bases are shared with TRBD1. The CDR3 sequence is 16 residues long. The germline V gene has CDR1 SGHTA and CDR2 FQGTGA. V shed 5 bases, J shed 4 bases, and the junction held 10 bases outside the gene matches. In DNA form, the CDR3 reads TGTGCCAGCAGCCCGAAGGGGACAGGGGTAACCTATGGCTACACCTTC. Amino acids: CASSPKGTGVTYGYTF.

This sequence joins TRBV7-3 and TRBJ1-1; D not certain. The CDR3 consists of 17 residues. V was cut by 5 bases and J by 1 base, with 20 bases left in between. The germline gives CDR1 SGHTA, CDR2 FQGTGA. CDR3 DNA: TGTGCCAGCAGCATTGGTGTTTCTCGGGCTCAGAACACTGAAGCTTTCTTT. This encodes CASSIGVSRAQNTEAFF.

As to this clone: This probably arose from a read error, given a far larger clone one base away. The CDR3 DNA reads as TGTGCCTGGAGACCCCCTGGACAGAACTATGGCTACATCTTC. This translates into CAWRPPGQNYGYIF. This chain connects TRBV30 to TRBJ1-2; D perhaps matches TRBD1 (6 bases). This CDR3 is built from 14 residues. Germline CDR1 is GTSNPN and CDR2 is SVGIG (reference sequence). Variable domain in full (rest from reference TRBV30 and TRBJ1-2): SQTIHQWPATLVQPVGSPLSLECTVEGTSNPNLYWYRQAAGRGLQLLFYSVGIGQISSEVPQNLSASRPQDRQFILSSKKLLLSDSGFYLCAWRPPGQNYGYIFGSGTRLTVV.

There are a few counts of this clone. The gene calls are TRBV7-2 and TRBJ2-3; 8 nucleotides match TRBD1. Trimming removed 5 bases from V and 3 bases from J; junction bases left unmatched: 7. The CDR3 length is 15 residues. Per the germline V gene, CDR1 is SGHTA and CDR2 is FQGNSA. In DNA, the CDR3 is TGTGCCAGCAGCGGACAGGGAGTGGTGACAGATACGCAGTATTTT. This codes for CASSGQGVVTDTQYF.

The gene calls are TRBV7-8 and TRBJ2-5; 7 bases are shared with TRBD1. Per germline, CDR1 SGHVS and CDR2 FQNEAQ. This CDR3 has 15 residues. V lost 6 bases to trimming and J lost 3 bases; unmatched junction nucleotides: 10. The CDR3 DNA sequence: TGTGCCAGCAGTACCCGTTGGGACAGAGAAGAGACCCAGTACTTC. It specifies CASSTRWDREETQYF.

The chain employs TRBV27 and TRBJ1-1; 7 bases fit TRBD1. CDR3 length: 14 residues. The germline gives CDR1 MNHEY, CDR2 SMNVEV (reference sequence). The V and J ends lost 6 bases and 2 bases, in that order; junction bases with no gene match: 6. The CDR3 spells CASRWTGDNTEAFF. CDR3 nucleotide sequence: TGTGCCAGCAGATGGACAGGAGACAACACTGAAGCTTTCTTT.

The DNA for the CDR3 is TGTGCCAGCAGCCCGCGGGTAGGGGACTACGAGCAGTACTTC. Amino acids: CASSPRVGDYEQYF. The V call is TRBV9, the J call TRBJ2-7; D is perhaps TRBD1 or TRBD2 (5 bases each). The CDR3 loop spans 14 amino acids. V was clipped by 4 bases and J by 3 bases, with 14 bases between them. From germline, CDR1 is SGDLS and CDR2 YYNGEE.

This chain uses TRBV7-8 with TRBJ1-1; D uncertain. The V and J ends lost 0 bases and 2 bases respectively, with 10 bases between them. The germline CDR1 and CDR2 sequences are SGHVS and FQNEAQ. The CDR3 runs to 15 residues. CDR3 sequence: CASSLARRQNTEAFF. The CDR3 DNA sequence: TGTGCCAGCAGCTTAGCGAGGCGTCAAAACACTGAAGCTTTCTTT.

V is TRBV29-1 and J is TRBJ2-1; D not resolved. CDR1 SQVTM and CDR2 ANQGSEA come from the germline V gene. The CDR3 runs to 12 residues. V lost 0 bases and J lost 15, with 15 bases in between. The CDR3 spells CSVEDRLGSWFF. The CDR3 region has the DNA TGCAGCGTTGAAGATCGACTTGGCAGCTGGTTCTTC.

This clone was seen once. The gene calls are TRBV28 and TRBJ1-2; D not certain. The V end lost 7 bases, the J end lost 1 base, and 7 bases lay between the germline ends. CDR3 length: 12 amino acids. Germline V lookup: CDR1 MDHEN, CDR2 SYDVKM. CDR3 region: CASMWSNYGYTF. CDR3 bases: TGTGCCAGCATGTGGAGTAACTATGGCTACACCTTC.

The genes are TRBV10-3 and TRBJ1-5, with a possible D match to TRBD1 (6 bases). The length of the CDR3 is 13 residues. Germline loops: CDR1 ENHRY, CDR2 SYGVKD. V was pared by 8 bases and J by 8 bases, with 16 bases between. This chain's CDR3 is CAIAGGPAEPQHF. Written as DNA, the CDR3 is TGTGCCATCGCGGGGGGCCCGGCGGAGCCCCAGCATTTT.

V and J are TRBV9 and TRBJ2-2; 7 nucleotides match TRBD2. Looked up from germline, CDR1 is SGDLS and CDR2 is YYNGEE. This CDR3 region has 15 residues. V shed 7 bases and J 6 bases; nucleotides not matched to a gene: 12. This CDR3 is CASGGRGLFPGELFF. CDR3 coding DNA: TGTGCCAGCGGCGGGAGAGGTCTTTTTCCCGGGGAGCTGTTTTTT. Drawing the rest from reference TRBV9 and TRBJ2-2, the complete variable domain is DSGVTQTPKHLITATGQRVTLRCSPRSGDLSVYWYQQSLDQGLQFLIQYYNGEERAKGNILERFSAQQFPDLHSELNLSSLELGDSALYFCASGGRGLFPGELFFGEGSRLTVL.

In its sample, this clone was seen once. V and J are TRBV23-1 and TRBJ1-2; no reliable D call. TRBV23-1 is recorded as an ORF, its role being uncertain. CDR3 length equals 12 residues. Trimming removed 7 bases at V and 2 bases at J, with 8 bases between. CDR3 loop: CASTSLNYGYTF. For the CDR3, the DNA is TGCGCCAGCACATCACTAAACTATGGCTACACCTTC.

V usage is TRBV29-1 and J usage is TRBJ2-7; 7 bases map to TRBD2. V shed 4 bases and J 0 bases; nucleotides not matched to a gene: 9. Germline V gene data show CDR1 as SQVTM and CDR2 as ANQGSEA. The CDR3 sequence is 15 residues long. CDR3 amino acids: CSVGSDASGSYEQYF. In nucleotides, the CDR3 is TGCAGCGTTGGCAGCGATGCTAGCGGCTCCTACGAGCAGTACTTC.

The V and J genes are TRBV5-1 and TRBJ1-1; tentative D call: TRBD1 (6 bases). The CDR3 is 15 residues long. Trimming took off 0 bases at V and 1 base at J, with 10 bases between the two ends. Germline CDR1 and CDR2: SGHRS and YFSETQ. CDR3 sequence (DNA): TGCGCCAGCAGCTTGGCCGGGACACCGAACACTGAAGCTTTCTTT. Protein sequence: CASSLAGTPNTEAFF.